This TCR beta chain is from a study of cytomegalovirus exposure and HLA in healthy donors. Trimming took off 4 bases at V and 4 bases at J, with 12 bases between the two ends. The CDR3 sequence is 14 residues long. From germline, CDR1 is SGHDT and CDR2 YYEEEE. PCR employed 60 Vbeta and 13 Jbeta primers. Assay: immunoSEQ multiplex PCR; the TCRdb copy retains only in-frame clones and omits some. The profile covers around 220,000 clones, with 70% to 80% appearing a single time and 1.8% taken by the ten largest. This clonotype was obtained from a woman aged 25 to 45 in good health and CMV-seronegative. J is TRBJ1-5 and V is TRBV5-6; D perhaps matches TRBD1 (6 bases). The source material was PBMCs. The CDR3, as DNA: TGTGCCAGCAGCCTGACAGGTGATAATCAGCCCCAGCATTTT. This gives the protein CASSLTGDNQPQHF.